The 14 T cell receptor beta chains reported below all come from one sample, sequenced in a study of blood T cell repertoires in COVID-19. Method: immunoSEQ multiplex PCR; TCRdb's copy keeps in-frame clones and lacks some. The data hold about 220,000 clones, with 84% observed a single time. The sample was PBMCs or T cells enriched from blood (not recorded which). These receptors originate from a woman between 40 and 50 years old who had recovered from COVID-19.

This clone has only one observation. This chain uses TRBV24-1 with TRBJ2-2; D perhaps matches TRBD1 (6 bases). The length of the CDR3 is 15 residues. CDR1 is KGHDR, CDR2 SFDVKD, per germline. With 9 bases removed from V and 7 bases from J, the gap between germline ends came to 20 bases. CDR3 coding DNA: TGTGCCACCCGCTTCGGCGACAGGCGAGGCGGGGAGCTGTTTTTT. This codes for CATRFGDRRGGELFF.

The V call is TRBV30, the J call TRBJ2-1, with D tentatively TRBD2 (6 bases). CDR1 GTSNPN and CDR2 SVGIG come from the germline V gene (reference sequence). Trimming stripped 1 base from V and 3 bases from J, with 16 bases between. The CDR3 consists of 16 residues. CDR3 sequence: CAWSGVAASLYNEQFF. In nucleotides, the CDR3 is TGTGCCTGGAGTGGAGTAGCGGCCTCCCTCTACAATGAGCAGTTCTTC.

The chain is built from TRBV28 and TRBJ2-3; a weak D match, TRBD1 (5 bases). Germline CDR1 and CDR2: MDHEN and SYDVKM. The CDR3 totals 15 residues. V was cut by 5 bases and J by 1 base, with 13 bases left in between. This chain's CDR3 is CASSPSGAGTDTQYF. The CDR3 bases are TGTGCCAGCAGTCCAAGTGGGGCTGGCACAGATACGCAGTATTTT. The full variable domain, its missing parts supplied by reference TRBV28 and TRBJ2-3, is DVKVTQSSRYLVKRTGEKVFLECVQDMDHENMFWYRQDPGLGLRLIYFSYDVKMKEKGDIPEGYSVSREKKERFSLILESASTNQTSMYLCASSPSGAGTDTQYFGPGTRLTVL.

Points on this clone: A much larger clonotype is one base distant, so this may be a read error. The sample carries other DNA sequences with the same CDR3. The rearrangement links TRBV11-2 to TRBJ1-5; D call uncertain. Germline loops: CDR1 SGHAT, CDR2 FQNNGV. The germline V and J ends were trimmed by 3 bases and 2 bases, with 5 bases remaining between them. The CDR3 is 13 residues long. The DNA of the CDR3 is TGTGCCAGCAGCTTTCAGGGCAATCAGCCCCAGCATTTT. Residues: CASSFQGNQPQHF. The full variable domain, its missing parts supplied by reference TRBV11-2 and TRBJ1-5, is EAGVAQSPRYKIIEKRQSVAFWCNPISGHATLYWYQQILGQGPKLLIQFQNNGVVDDSQLPKDRFSAERLKGVDSTLKIQPAKLEDSAVYLCASSFQGNQPQHFGDGTRLSIL.

The chain uses TRBV6-5 and TRBJ2-1; 12 positions match TRBD2. The CDR3 extends over 15 amino acids. J gave up 4 bases and V 5 bases, and 3 bases lay outside the gene matches. The germline CDR1 and CDR2 sequences are MNHEY and SVGAGI. The CDR3 sequence is CASSPTSGRYNEQFF. The CDR3 DNA follows: TGTGCCAGCAGTCCTACTAGCGGGAGGTACAATGAGCAGTTCTTC.

The V gene is TRBV11-2, the J gene TRBJ2-7, with a possible D match to TRBD1 (5 bases). CDR1 is SGHAT and CDR2 is FQNNGV in the germline V gene. There are 14 residues in the CDR3. The V and J ends lost 8 bases and 4 bases respectively, with 18 bases between them. The CDR3 loop reads CASQKDTINYEQYV. DNA for the CDR3: TGTGCCAGCCAAAAGGACACGATTAATTACGAGCAGTACGTC.

The chain recombines TRBV19 with TRBJ2-5; 11 bases agree with TRBD2. J lost 1 base, V lost 5 bases, and 6 bases had no gene match. Germline CDR1 and CDR2: LNHDA and SQIVND (reference sequence). CDR3 size: 16 residues. CDR3 coding DNA: TGTGCCAGTAGTCTCGCCGGGACTAGCGGCCAAGAGACCCAGTACTTC. Its translation: CASSLAGTSGQETQYF. Looking up the rest from reference TRBV19 and TRBJ2-5 gives the full variable domain: DGGITQSPKYLFRKEGQNVTLSCEQNLNHDAMYWYRQDPGQGLRLIYYSQIVNDFQKGDIAEGYSVSREKKESFPLTVTSAQKNPTAFYLCASSLAGTSGQETQYFGPGTRLLVL.

This clone was counted a few times. The genes are TRBV30 and TRBJ2-1; TRBD2 matches at 9 bases. This CDR3 comprises 15 residues. The V gene's germline CDR1 is GTSNPN and CDR2 SVGIG (reference sequence). J gave up 6 bases and V 2 bases, and 8 bases lay outside the gene matches. The CDR3 protein is CAWSRRVAGVNEQFF. The CDR3 coding sequence is TGTGCCTGGAGTCGCCGGGTAGCGGGAGTCAATGAGCAGTTCTTC. The full variable domain, rest sourced from reference TRBV30 and TRBJ2-1, is SQTIHQWPATLVQPVGSPLSLECTVEGTSNPNLYWYRQAAGRGLQLLFYSVGIGQISSEVPQNLSASRPQDRQFILSSKKLLLSDSGFYLCAWSRRVAGVNEQFFGPGTRLTVL.

The V call is TRBV3-1 (or the pseudogene TRBV3-2), the J call TRBJ2-1; D possibly corresponds to TRBD2 (5 bases). V was pared by 4 bases and J by 9 bases, with 19 bases between. The length of the CDR3 is 15 residues. The germline gives CDR1 LGHDT, CDR2 YNNKEL (reference sequence). This chain's CDR3 is CASSRRGGFGVEQFF. CDR3 DNA: TGTGCCAGCAGCCGAAGAGGCGGGTTCGGCGTTGAGCAGTTCTTC.

The chain couples TRBV9 to TRBJ1-5, with D perhaps matching TRBD1 (6 bases). Trimming took 4 bases from V and 7 from J, leaving 12 bases between them. The CDR3 is 13 amino acids. Per germline, CDR1 SGDLS and CDR2 YYNGEE. The DNA for the CDR3 is TGTGCCAGCAGCCCCGGGGGGGCCCAGCCCCAGCATTTT. As protein: CASSPGGAQPQHF.

The V call is TRBV5-1, the J call TRBJ1-1; maybe TRBD1 (5 bases). Germline V CDR1 and CDR2: SGHRS, YFSETQ. The CDR3 spans 13 residues. The V gene lost 0 bases and the J gene lost 3 bases, with 6 bases spanning the gap. The CDR3 loop reads CASSLDRHTEAFF. CDR3 in DNA: TGCGCCAGCAGCTTGGACAGGCACACTGAAGCTTTCTTT. Looking up the rest from reference TRBV5-1 and TRBJ1-1 gives the full variable domain: KAGVTQTPRYLIKTRGQQVTLSCSPISGHRSVSWYQQTPGQGLQFLFEYFSETQRNKGNFPGRFSGRQFSNSRSEMNVSTLELGDSALYLCASSLDRHTEAFFGQGTRLTVV.

V and J are TRBV19 and TRBJ2-2; tentatively, D is TRBD2 (5 bases). Between the trimmed V and J ends, which lost 2 bases and 0 bases, there was a span of 7 bases. This CDR3 region has 15 residues. Germline V gives CDR1 LNHDA, CDR2 SQIVND (reference sequence). CDR3 nucleotide sequence: TGTGCCAGTAGTATACTAGCTGCGAACACCGGGGAGCTGTTTTTT. Its translation is CASSILAANTGELFF.

The chain combines TRBV21-1 with TRBJ2-1; TRBD2 is the table's D call and was not checked against the DNA. TRBV21-1 is tagged as a pseudogene. The CDR3 is made up of 16 amino acids. The CDR3 region is CASSTRTSGEINEQFF. CDR3 DNA sequence: TGTGCCAGCAGCACCCGGACTAGCGGGGAAATCAATGAGCAGTTCTTC.

CDR3 in amino acids: CASSQGGRGKDEQFF. The CDR3 nucleotides read TGTGCCAGCAGCCAAGGAGGGAGGGGAAAGGATGAGCAGTTCTTC. V is TRBV4-2 and J is TRBJ2-1; TRBD2 matches 7 bases. CDR1 is LGHNA and CDR2 is YNFKEQ in the germline V gene. This CDR3 comprises 15 residues. With V trimmed by 1 base and J by 8 bases, 8 bases remained unmatched.